The entry below describes one T cell receptor beta chain. Per the original data handling: Amplifying reference gene primers gave estimates of nucleated cell counts. Method: immunoSEQ multiplex PCR; TCRdb's copy keeps in-frame clones and lacks some. V, J and clone size derive from that table, while D and trimming were established from the DNA sequence. The repertoire includes about 250,000 clones, around nine tenths of them detected once, and around 1.7% sits in the top ten. This sample is drawn from a study of blood T cell repertoires in COVID-19. Study-wide background: Donors in the United States, Italy and Spain gave samples during acute or convalescent COVID-19. The analysed material was cDNA or gDNA that came from T cells, B-cell-depleted T cells, or PBMCs.

The germline V and J ends were trimmed by 4 bases and 10 bases, with 17 bases remaining between them. Germline CDR1 and CDR2: SNHLY and FYNNEI. The CDR3 covers 14 residues. The receptor was isolated from a woman aged 55-69 years who had recovered from COVID-19. The specimen sequenced was peripheral blood. The chain has TRBV2 and TRBJ1-5; the D is unclear. In DNA form, the CDR3 reads TGTGCCAGCAGTGTTTCAACCACTATCAGCCCCCAGCATTTT. Amino acids: CASSVSTTISPQHF.